The entry that follows covers one T cell receptor (beta chain) sequence. The data were taken from a study of blood T cell repertoires in COVID-19. Study-wide background: There were acute and convalescent COVID-19 samples, and they came from the United States, Italy and Spain. T cells, B-cell-depleted T cells, or PBMCs provided the cDNA or gDNA that served as material.

As processed by the authors: Reference gene primer amplification yielded estimated nucleated cell counts. TCRdb's copy holds only in-frame clones and misses some; the assay was immunoSEQ multiplex PCR. That table supplies the V and J calls and clone size; D and trimming were determined from the DNA. The data hold over 350,000 clones, with roughly 89% observed a single time. Germline V gene data show CDR1 as SGDLS and CDR2 as YYNGEE. V was pared by 4 bases and J by 0 bases, with 18 bases between. The CDR3 runs to 17 residues. Specimen: peripheral blood. The TCR sequence derives from a woman aged 25-40 years with acute or convalescent COVID-19. The chain combines TRBV9 with TRBJ2-3; D is possibly TRBD2 (5 bases). Written as DNA, the CDR3 is TGTGCCAGCAGCCCCGGAGGAGGAAAATATAGCACAGATACGCAGTATTTT. Translated: CASSPGGGKYSTDTQYF.